This T cell receptor beta chain was recovered during a study of early T cells in non-severe SARS-CoV-2 infection. Many counts were recorded for this clonotype. Each CDR3 protein is one row after TCRdb ran MiXCR on the 5' RACE reads. The sample has 35,000 to 45,000 distinct CDR3 sequences, approximately 8% seen once; the top ten hold around an eighth. This CDR3 comprises 14 residues. V lost 4 bases, J lost 7 bases, and 6 bases stayed unmatched. CDR1 is SGHRS, CDR2 YFSETQ, per germline. The starting material was whole blood, obtained at baseline. The clonotype originates from an adult who was a healthcare worker with PCR-confirmed SARS-CoV-2 infection or an uninfected control (not recorded which). This chain connects TRBV5-1 to TRBJ1-4; 8 positions agree with TRBD1. Here the CDR3 DNA reads TGCGCCAGCAGCAGACAGGGGTCGGTTGAAAAACTGTTTTTT. It specifies CASSRQGSVEKLFF.